The 27 T cell receptor beta chains below were found in one sample sequenced in a study of glioma-infiltrating T cells after dendritic cell vaccination. Clones were sequenced by immunoSEQ multiplex PCR, and TCRdb holds only the in-frame ones, with some missing. The sample carries some 980 clones, about four fifths recorded once. As to time point: after dendritic cell vaccination, including at tumor progression/relapse. Dendritic cells derived from monocytes and pulsed with autologous tumor lysate formed the vaccine. Sequencing used tumor tissue, obtained after dendritic cell vaccination. These receptors originate from a human donor with glioblastoma.

This clone was recorded a few times. This sequence joins TRBV11-2 and TRBJ2-3; no clear D. Deletions cut 3 bases from V and 2 bases from J, with 12 bases between. The germline CDR1 and CDR2 sequences are SGHAT and FQNNGV. The CDR3 is 15 amino acids. CDR3 in DNA: TGTGCCAGCAGCTTCGCTCCTAGGCCCACAGATACGCAGTATTTT. Protein product: CASSFAPRPTDTQYF.

J is TRBJ2-3 and V is TRBV7-2; a weak D match, TRBD2 (6 bases). The CDR3 extends over 15 amino acids. The V and J ends lost 1 base and 0 bases respectively, with 8 bases between them. The germline CDR1 and CDR2 sequences are SGHTA and FQGNSA. The CDR3 DNA sequence: TGTGCCAGCAGCTTAGTGGAGGGGAGCACAGATACGCAGTATTTT. The encoded protein is CASSLVEGSTDTQYF.

The rearrangement joins TRBV30 to TRBJ2-2; TRBD2 agrees at 10 bases. J gave up 7 bases and V 1 base, and 15 bases lay outside the gene matches. Per the germline V gene, CDR1 is GTSNPN and CDR2 is SVGIG (reference sequence). The CDR3 loop spans 18 amino acids. CDR3 nucleotide sequence: TGTGCCTGGAGTGGCAGGCTAGCGGGGGCCCCTGGGGGCGGGGAGCTGTTTTTT. Encoded protein: CAWSGRLAGAPGGGELFF.

CDR3 nucleotide sequence: TGTGCCAGCCGGAGTGCGGGTAGACCCAATCAGCCCCAGCATTTT. As protein: CASRSAGRPNQPQHF. The V gene is TRBV7-8, the J gene TRBJ1-5; D gene ambiguous. This CDR3 region has 15 residues. V lost 8 bases and J lost 3, with 17 bases in between. Germline V CDR1 and CDR2: SGHVS, FQNEAQ.

With respect to this clone: At one of its ends the junction is not consistent with the germline gene, which may arise from a read error. The same CDR3 also results from other DNA sequences found in this sample. The J gene is TRBJ1-5, the V gene TRBV27, with D possibly matching TRBD1 (5 bases). Per the germline V gene, CDR1 is MNHEY and CDR2 is SMNVEV (reference sequence). CDR3 size: 15 residues. This CDR3 is CASSYETDPNQPQHF. As DNA, the CDR3 is TGTGCCAGCAGTTATGAGACAGACCCGAATCAACCCCAGCATTTT.

Concerning this clone: Its ends do not fully match the called genes, so a read error is possible. V is TRBV6-6 and J is TRBJ2-1; tentatively, D is TRBD2 (5 bases). Germline-derived CDR1 and CDR2 are MNHNY and SVGAGI (reference sequence). The CDR3 runs to 13 residues. The CDR3 DNA is TGTGCCAGCAGCTACTCGGAGGTTCTGGGGCAGTTCTTC. It encodes CASSYSEVLGQFF.

The rearrangement links TRBV5-1 to TRBJ2-1, with 10 nucleotides matching TRBD2. The V gene's germline CDR1 is SGHRS and CDR2 YFSETQ. The CDR3 length is 15 residues. J lost 4 bases, V lost 4 bases, and 5 bases had no gene match. CDR3 sequence reads: CASSNLAGGYNEQFF. The CDR3 bases are TGCGCCAGCAGCAATTTAGCGGGGGGTTACAATGAGCAGTTCTTC.

This chain links TRBV10-1 with TRBJ1-6; the match to TRBD1 covers 7 bases. V lost 4 bases and J lost 5; bases outside the gene matches: 2. CDR3 length: 14 amino acids. From germline, CDR1 is WNHNN and CDR2 SYGVQD (reference sequence). For the CDR3, the DNA is TGCGCCAGCAGTGCGGGACAGAATAATTCACCCCTCCACTTT. The encoded protein is CASSAGQNNSPLHF.

A single count supports this clone. The genes are TRBV30 and TRBJ2-7; D is possibly TRBD2 (6 bases). The CDR3 sequence is 12 residues long. Trimming took off 0 bases at V and 4 bases at J, with 7 bases between the two ends. The V gene's germline CDR1 is GTSNPN and CDR2 SVGIG (reference sequence). The CDR3 is CAWSVRGYEQYF. The CDR3 nucleotides are TGTGCCTGGAGTGTACGGGGGTACGAGCAGTACTTC.

The chain recombines TRBV5-4 with TRBJ2-7, with 10 bases identical to TRBD1. From germline, CDR1 is SGHNT and CDR2 YYREEE (reference sequence). The CDR3 has 14 amino acids. The J segment lost 2 bases and the V segment lost 4 bases, leaving 3 bases of the junction unmatched. As DNA, the CDR3 is TGTGCCAGCAGCCGAGGGACAGGGGCCTACGAGCAGTACTTC. It codes for CASSRGTGAYEQYF.

This chain uses TRBV10-3 with TRBJ1-2, with D perhaps TRBD1 (6 bases). The V gene lost 6 bases and the J gene lost 4 bases, with 21 bases spanning the gap. The CDR3 extends over 16 amino acids. The germline CDR1 and CDR2 sequences are ENHRY and SYGVKD. CDR3 nucleotide sequence: TGTGCCATCAGGGCAGGGGACGCCTTTAGCGTCTATGGCTACACCTTC. It specifies CAIRAGDAFSVYGYTF.

This clone was counted a single time. This chain connects TRBV4-3 to TRBJ2-1; the D is unclear. The CDR3 consists of 15 residues. Germline CDR1 is LGHNA and CDR2 is YSLEER. Trimming took off 0 bases at V and 5 bases at J, with 11 bases between the two ends. The CDR3 DNA reads TGCGCCAGCAGCCAAGATCTCGCGATACACAATGAGCAGTTCTTC. It is translated as CASSQDLAIHNEQFF.

This sequence joins TRBV10-3 and TRBJ2-3, with 7 positions matching TRBD2. CDR3 length equals 13 residues. The J segment lost 4 bases and the V segment lost 5 bases, leaving 3 bases of the junction unmatched. Germline V gene sequence: CDR1 ENHRY, CDR2 SYGVKD. This CDR3 reads CAISTRGADTQYF. The CDR3 bases are TGTGCCATCAGTACCCGGGGGGCAGATACGCAGTATTTT.

This clone has just a few counts. The CDR3 nucleotides are TGTGCCAGTAGTACTCAGCATCTAGCGGGGGGCTCCTACGAGCAGTACTTC. As protein: CASSTQHLAGGSYEQYF. The chain uses TRBV19 and TRBJ2-7; 11 positions match TRBD2. CDR3 length equals 17 residues. CDR1 and CDR2 from the germline V gene are LNHDA and SQIVND (reference sequence). Germline trimming cut 4 bases from V and 0 bases from J; bases unmatched to any gene: 8.

The chain joins TRBV7-2 to TRBJ2-7, with D hard to call. The CDR3 sequence is 13 residues long. Trimming removed 3 bases at V and 6 bases at J, with 12 bases between. The germline gives CDR1 SGHTA, CDR2 FQGNSA. CDR3 region: CASSFNSPSEQYF. The CDR3 DNA reads TGTGCCAGCAGCTTTAACTCCCCAAGCGAGCAGTACTTC.

The chain is built from TRBV30 and TRBJ2-5; no clear D gene. Trimming took 0 bases from V and 3 from J, leaving 14 bases between them. There are 15 residues in the CDR3. Germline V gene data show CDR1 as GTSNPN and CDR2 as SVGIG (reference sequence). The CDR3 reads CAWSVRRRNKETQYF. The CDR3 nucleotides are TGTGCCTGGAGTGTACGCCGGCGGAATAAAGAGACCCAGTACTTC.

V and J are TRBV27 and TRBJ1-2; D gene ambiguous. The CDR3 totals 17 residues. Germline CDR1 reads MNHEY; CDR2 reads SMNVEV (reference sequence). The V and J ends lost 6 bases and 0 bases respectively, with 20 bases between them. DNA for the CDR3: TGTGCCAGCAGAAAAGCGTTTACACCGTTAACTAACTATGGCTACACCTTC. Encoded protein: CASRKAFTPLTNYGYTF.

This chain links TRBV5-1 with TRBJ2-3, with TRBD2 matching over 10 bases. This CDR3 spans 18 amino acids. V trimming: 0 bases; J trimming: 2 bases; junction bases outside the gene matches: 9. Germline CDR1 SGHRS, CDR2 YFSETQ. CDR3 region: CASSLVGTSVGYTDTQYF. The CDR3 region has the DNA TGCGCCAGCAGCTTGGTTGGGACTAGCGTCGGGTACACAGATACGCAGTATTTT.

The V and J genes are TRBV27 and TRBJ1-6; D might be TRBD1 (5 bases). Germline CDR1 MNHEY, CDR2 SMNVEV (reference sequence). V lost 3 bases, J lost 0 bases, and 9 bases lay in between. The CDR3 has 16 residues. CDR3 residues: CASSLEGRSYNSPLHF. CDR3 DNA: TGTGCCAGCAGTTTGGAGGGGCGCTCCTATAATTCACCCCTCCACTTT.

The chain links TRBV6-5 to TRBJ2-3; D is unresolved. In germline, CDR1 is MNHEY, CDR2 SVGAGI. With 0 bases removed from V and 4 bases from J, the gap between germline ends came to 14 bases. This CDR3 has 16 residues. CDR3 amino acids: CASSYSSNLPADTQYF. CDR3 nucleotides: TGTGCCAGCAGTTACTCGAGCAATCTCCCGGCAGATACGCAGTATTTT.

This clone turned up a few times. The CDR3 is CASSLSVGRDYEQYF. In DNA, the CDR3 is TGTGCCAGCAGCTTAAGCGTTGGCAGGGACTACGAGCAGTACTTC. The rearrangement joins TRBV5-5 to TRBJ2-7; D is possibly TRBD1 (5 bases). The germline gives CDR1 SGHKS, CDR2 YYEKEE (reference sequence). The CDR3 has 15 amino acids. V lost 2 bases and J lost 3, with 15 bases in between.

The rearrangement uses TRBV30 and TRBJ2-1; the match to TRBD1 covers 7 bases. Germline lookup yields CDR1 GTSNPN and CDR2 SVGIG (reference sequence). The CDR3 consists of 15 residues. Losses at the gene ends were 0 bases for V and 1 base for J; bases not matched to a gene: 3. This CDR3 is CAWSVRGLSYNEQFF. CDR3 DNA: TGTGCCTGGAGTGTGAGGGGGCTTTCCTACAATGAGCAGTTCTTC.

The V and J genes are TRBV27 and TRBJ1-2; TRBD1 is a possible D gene (5 bases). Per germline, CDR1 MNHEY and CDR2 SMNVEV (reference sequence). Between the trimmed V and J ends, which lost 7 bases and 4 bases, there was a span of 13 bases. The CDR3 is 13 residues long. The CDR3 region has the DNA TGTGCCAGCAAGGGTAGCGGGGCCTATGGCTACACCTTC. It translates to CASKGSGAYGYTF.

This chain uses TRBV29-1 with TRBJ2-7; a weak D match, TRBD2 (5 bases). Germline loops: CDR1 SQVTM, CDR2 ANQGSEA. This CDR3 is built from 13 residues. Trimming shortened V by 6 bases and J by 7 bases, and 19 bases separated the two germline ends. CDR3 protein: CSVKRAMDGEQYF. In DNA, the CDR3 is TGCAGCGTAAAGAGGGCTATGGACGGAGAGCAGTACTTC.

The rearrangement joins TRBV10-3 to TRBJ1-5; 9 positions match TRBD1. CDR1 is ENHRY and CDR2 is SYGVKD in the germline V gene. Trimming cost V 0 bases and J 6 bases; bases outside gene matches: 3. CDR3 length: 15 amino acids. The CDR3 sequence is CAISESGQGGQPQHF. CDR3 sequence (DNA): TGTGCCATCAGTGAGTCGGGACAGGGAGGTCAGCCCCAGCATTTT.

The chain carries TRBV11-2 and TRBJ2-2; the match to TRBD1 covers 8 bases. Germline assignment: CDR1 SGHAT and CDR2 FQNNGV. The junction had 10 bases not matched to a gene; V was cut back by 5 bases and J by 8 bases. This CDR3 comprises 15 residues. In nucleotides, the CDR3 is TGTGCCAGCAGCCTACAGACAGGGGTCATGGGGGAGCTGTTTTTT. It is translated as CASSLQTGVMGELFF.

This clone was observed a few times. This chain links TRBV9 with TRBJ1-5; the match to TRBD1 covers 9 bases. V shed 3 bases and J 5 bases; nucleotides not matched to a gene: 3. Germline V gene lookup returns CDR1 SGDLS and CDR2 YYNGEE. The CDR3 runs 14 residues. CDR3 amino acids: CASSEGTGYQPQHF. The CDR3 DNA reads TGTGCCAGCAGCGAGGGGACAGGGTATCAGCCCCAGCATTTT. The full variable domain, its missing parts supplied by reference TRBV9 and TRBJ1-5, is DSGVTQTPKHLITATGQRVTLRCSPRSGDLSVYWYQQSLDQGLQFLIQYYNGEERAKGNILERFSAQQFPDLHSELNLSSLELGDSALYFCASSEGTGYQPQHFGDGTRLSIL.